This TCR beta chain was sequenced in a study of blood T cell repertoires in COVID-19. Study details: Whether acute or convalescent, the COVID-19 samples came from the United States, Italy and Spain.

This clone was seen a single time. The CDR3 runs to 13 residues. Trimming pared 6 bases from V and 4 bases from J, leaving 12 bases between. Original methodology: Amplification with reference gene primers provided the estimates of nucleated cell counts. Data came from immunoSEQ multiplex PCR; TCRdb stores just in-frame clones and leaves some out. From that table come the V and J calls and clone size; the DNA was used to work out D and trimming. The sample consists of 250,000 to 350,000 clones, around nine tenths of them appearing once. The sample comprised peripheral blood. The chain has TRBV12-3 or TRBV12-4 and TRBJ1-2; TRBD1 is a possible D gene (5 bases). The sequence came from a man aged 30 to 39 with acute or convalescent COVID-19. CDR3 sequence reads: CASSHRQSYGYTF. The CDR3 DNA follows: TGTGCCAGCAGCCATCGACAGAGCTATGGCTACACCTTC.